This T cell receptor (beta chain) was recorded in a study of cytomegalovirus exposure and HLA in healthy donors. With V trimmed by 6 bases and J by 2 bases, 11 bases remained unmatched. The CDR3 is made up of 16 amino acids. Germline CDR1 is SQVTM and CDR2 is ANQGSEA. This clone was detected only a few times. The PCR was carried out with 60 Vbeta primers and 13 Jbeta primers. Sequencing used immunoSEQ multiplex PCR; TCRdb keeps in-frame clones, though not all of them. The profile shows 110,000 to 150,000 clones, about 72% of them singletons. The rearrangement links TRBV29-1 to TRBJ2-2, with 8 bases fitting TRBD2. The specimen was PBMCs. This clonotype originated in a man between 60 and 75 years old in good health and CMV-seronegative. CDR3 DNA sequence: TGCAGCGTCCTAGTTTCCGGGACTAGTAACACCGGGGAGCTGTTTTTT. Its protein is CSVLVSGTSNTGELFF.